This T cell receptor beta chain was profiled in a study of human T cells and chemical hapten exposure (dated by TCRdb to the early 2020s). Notes on the research overall: For sensitization, 2% DPC in acetone was applied to a 2 cm by 2 cm area of upper inner arm skin. Libraries were pooled for sequencing, and per-sample TCR yields varied mainly because of small differences in library volumes within the pool. Patch testing was done on the upper back using Finn chambers containing 0.01% DPC, and results were scored after 6 days according to International Contact Dermatitis Research Group standards. Alopecia areata with under or over 50% scalp involvement, alopecia totalis and alopecia universalis were represented in the patient cohort, which was mostly female. The study tracked peripheral blood TCR repertoire changes in vivo during primary and secondary sensitization to the hapten diphenylcyclopropenone (DPC) in alopecia patients. Blood samples were taken from patients before sensitization (week 0) and then at 2, 6 and about 24 weeks after DPC sensitization. Under 30 alopecia patients gave blood for TCR sequencing at one to four time points (pre-sensitization, 2, 6 and 24 weeks). Throughout the study period of 20 to 25 weeks, patients also received therapeutic DPC doses to the scalp every week.

Findings and caveats that apply to the study as a whole: The number of PT1 expanded TCRs positively correlated with patch test score, significant at thresholds 8, 16 and 32 but not 4. DPC sensitization did not change the number of TCRs with a frequency above 1 in 1000, and there was no evidence of changes in global repertoire structure. All patients had alopecia, a presumed autoimmune disease, so their immune response might differ from that of healthy individuals. Compared with pre-sensitization or healthy control sets, expanded TCRs formed significantly more large CDR3 similarity clusters, which is consistent with antigen-driven responses. After repeated subsampling, changes were observed in the strength of the expansion versus patch-test correlation and in the threshold at which the correlation became significant.

Inclusive of the bounding cysteine and phenylalanine, the CDR3 is 16 residues long. Solely the CDR3 DNA is kept, with 48 bases framed from the first base. Relative to germline, V is 2 bases shorter and J is 4 bases shorter, with 15 bases between their ends. CDR1 and CDR2, looked up from the germline V gene (reference sequence), are MNHNY and SVGAGI. This clonotype was found many times. Its antigen remains unidentified. No per-base quality is available; no much larger clone lies one base away. This specimen's time point label, per the study, means: pre-sensitization, week 0. This specimen's treatment or condition label, interpreted: therapeutic diphenylcyclopropenone sensitization with weekly scalp DPC. Blood at each patch-test visit was drawn before the patch test was applied. Patients were eligible if aged 18 to 70, diagnosed with alopecia and judged suitable for DPC therapy, and pregnant patients were excluded. Total RNA was isolated from unfractionated whole blood collected in Tempus Blood RNA tubes.

The library was generated by RACE. TCRdb shows the sequencer as NextSeq 500. During library preparation, unique molecular identifiers were attached to individual cDNA molecules so that TCRs could be counted in a quantitative, reproducible way. Each blood RNA sample was used to sequence both TCR alpha and TCR beta chains. The paper's processing steps were these. Samples had a median of about 96,000 TCRs, with a range from about 23,224 to 750,000. V, J and CDR3 annotation of the TCR reads was carried out using the Decombinator software suite. For the PS versus PT1 abundance plots, all samples were subsampled to the same number of TCRs (28,000). Expanded TCRs were defined as absent before sensitization and observed at least eight times at the 2-week time point. The public reads were quality trimmed at Q25 with fastp and then assembled into clones with MiXCR by TCRdb, keeping productive beta chains. Rows are unified per CDR3 protein, each entry keeping the most common DNA and genes. The authors' filters were not applied to this entry. The table for this sample lists around 330,000 distinct CDR3 sequences; around 5.5% of them were counted only once. Around 8% of the sample is held by the ten biggest clonotypes.

Recombination connected TRBV6-6 to TRBJ1-3; the D gene identity is not certain. This TCR was recovered from a woman aged 18-35 years with alopecia areata. Some clones in this sample may be carry-over from other donors' samples. Sample: whole blood, taken in connection with sensitization to the hapten diphenylcyclopropenone (DPC). The CDR3 region has the sequence CASSYPQGPRGNTIYF. The DNA sequence is TGTGCCAGCAGTTACCCCCAAGGTCCTAGGGGAAACACCATATATTTT.